These 26 T cell receptor beta chains were sequenced from one sample in a study of human T cells and chemical hapten exposure. Noted time point: healthy volunteer bleed at 6 weeks. Total RNA was isolated from whole blood that had not been fractionated. TCRdb reprocessed the RACE reads with MiXCR, giving one entry per CDR3 protein. The table includes some 78,000 distinct CDR3 sequences, approximately 8.6% detected once. The sequenced material came from whole blood. All receptors come from a male donor in good health. Some clones in this sample may be carry-over from other donors' samples.

This clonotype was observed a handful of times. This chain connects TRBV6-6 to TRBJ1-1; D perhaps matches TRBD1 (6 bases). This CDR3 contains 15 residues. Trimming took 0 bases from V and 5 from J, leaving 13 bases between them. Per the germline V gene, CDR1 is MNHNY and CDR2 is SVGAGI (reference sequence). As DNA, the CDR3 is TGTGCCAGCAGTTACTCGCCAGGGGAGAGGACTGAAGCTTTCTTT. This codes for CASSYSPGERTEAFF.

This clonotype was picked up a small number of times. The chain uses TRBV4-1 and TRBJ1-2, with TRBD1 identical over 8 bases. The ends lost 4 bases at V and 2 bases at J; junction bases unmatched: 12. Germline V gene sequence: CDR1 MGHRA, CDR2 YSYEKL. The CDR3 has 17 amino acids. The CDR3 nucleotides read TGCGCCAGCAGCCCGCAGAGCCGACAGGGGAGCAACTATGGCTACACCTTC. It yields the protein CASSPQSRQGSNYGYTF.

This clonotype was picked up a small number of times. The chain links TRBV27 to TRBJ1-4, with TRBD1 matching over 11 bases. Germline loops: CDR1 MNHEY, CDR2 SMNVEV (reference sequence). CDR3 length equals 15 residues. V gave up 5 bases and J gave up 5 bases; unmatched junction bases: 4. The CDR3 loop is CASSLWTGGNEKLFF. The CDR3 bases are TGTGCCAGCAGTCTATGGACAGGGGGCAATGAAAAACTGTTTTTT.

The rearrangement joins TRBV10-3 to TRBJ2-2; 12 nucleotides align to TRBD1. Germline loops: CDR1 ENHRY, CDR2 SYGVKD. The J segment lost 3 bases and the V segment lost 4 bases, leaving 3 bases of the junction unmatched. CDR3 length equals 16 residues. The CDR3 DNA reads as TGTGCCATCAGTGGGGACAGGGGGCATTACACCGGGGAGCTGTTTTTT. This gives the protein CAISGDRGHYTGELFF.

This rearrangement joins TRBV12-3 or TRBV12-4 to TRBJ2-7; maybe TRBD1 (6 bases). V was shortened by 0 bases and J by 6 bases, with 15 bases between the two germline ends. The CDR3 length is 15 residues. The DNA for the CDR3 is TGTGCCAGCAGTTTAGCGACACAGGGAATAATCGAGCAGTACTTC. This codes for CASSLATQGIIEQYF.

This chain uses TRBV12-3 or TRBV12-4 with TRBJ2-3; D not certain. The CDR3 has 13 residues. Trimming shortened V by 6 bases and J by 5 bases, and 12 bases separated the two germline ends. The CDR3 bases are TGTGCCAGCAGCCCCCCGCTAGTAGATACGCAGTATTTT. Protein: CASSPPLVDTQYF.

The table lists this clonotype with a few counts. This CDR3 reads CASSPELGVRIEPQHF. The CDR3 nucleotides are TGTGCCAGCAGCCCGGAACTTGGGGTTAGGATCGAGCCCCAGCATTTT. The chain uses TRBV12-3 or TRBV12-4 and TRBJ1-5, with unresolved D. Trimming pared 6 bases from V and 8 bases from J, leaving 23 bases between. The CDR3 runs to 16 residues.

The gene calls are TRBV9 and TRBJ2-5; a possible D gene is TRBD2 (7 bases). V was clipped by 0 bases and J by 6 bases, with 12 bases between them. The length of the CDR3 is 14 residues. Germline assignment: CDR1 SGDLS and CDR2 YYNGEE. DNA for the CDR3: TGTGCCAGCAGCGTAGGAGGGGGGGATAAGACCCAGTACTTC. This translates into CASSVGGGDKTQYF.

The chain combines TRBV2 with TRBJ2-7; D gene unclear. CDR3 length: 10 residues. The germline V gene encodes CDR1 SNHLY and CDR2 FYNNEI. The germline V and J ends were trimmed by 2 bases and 5 bases, with 1 base remaining between them. The CDR3 DNA reads as TGTGCCAGCAGTGAAAACGAGCAGTACTTC. Its translation is CASSENEQYF.

This clonotype appeared a few times. The chain carries TRBV5-1 and TRBJ2-1, with no clear D. The germline V and J ends were trimmed by 2 bases and 5 bases, with 11 bases remaining between them. Germline loops: CDR1 SGHRS, CDR2 YFSETQ. The CDR3 is 14 amino acids. The CDR3: CASSFGYTNNEQFF. In DNA form, the CDR3 reads TGCGCCAGCAGCTTTGGGTACACCAACAATGAGCAGTTCTTC.

The chain is built from TRBV7-3 and TRBJ2-1; TRBD2 matches 7 bases. Germline CDR1 and CDR2: SGHTA and FQGTGA. This CDR3 has 17 residues. V gave up 2 bases and J gave up 0 bases; unmatched junction bases: 7. CDR3 nucleotide sequence: TGTGCCAGCAGCTTATCGGGACTACCAACCTCCTACAATGAGCAGTTCTTC. Amino acid sequence: CASSLSGLPTSYNEQFF.

V gene TRBV6-6 combines with J gene TRBJ1-4, with D possibly matching TRBD1 (5 bases). The CDR3 loop spans 14 amino acids. The germline gives CDR1 MNHNY, CDR2 SVGAGI (reference sequence). Trimming removed 10 bases from V and 3 bases from J, with 15 bases in between. The CDR3 loop is CATSPQGPNEKLFF. The DNA for the CDR3 is TGTGCCACAAGCCCCCAGGGCCCTAATGAAAAACTGTTTTTT.

The sample holds many counts of this clonotype. The chain uses TRBV4-1 and TRBJ2-7; possibly TRBD2 for D (6 bases). CDR1 MGHRA and CDR2 YSYEKL come from the germline V gene. This CDR3 has 14 residues. V was trimmed by 3 bases and J by 7 bases, leaving 16 bases between them. The CDR3 here is CASSHVPRRGEQYF. The CDR3 DNA reads as TGCGCCAGCAGCCATGTTCCCCGGCGGGGTGAGCAGTACTTC.

This clonotype turned up a few times. CDR3 nucleotide sequence: TGTGCCAGCAGCTTAGATCGACAGGAATTCACAGATACGCAGTATTTT. It yields the protein CASSLDRQEFTDTQYF. The rearrangement uses TRBV7-8 and TRBJ2-3, with a weak D call TRBD1 (6 bases). Germline loops: CDR1 SGHVS, CDR2 FQNEAQ. The CDR3 has 16 amino acids. V gave up 1 base and J gave up 2 bases, with 13 bases separating them.

This clonotype has at least ten counts. The V call is TRBV5-6, the J call TRBJ2-2; 7 bases agree with TRBD1. Trimming cost V 0 bases and J 2 bases; bases outside gene matches: 13. The germline V gene has CDR1 SGHDT and CDR2 YYEEEE. The CDR3 loop spans 19 amino acids. The CDR3 region is CASSLEGQTIDLNTGELFF. Here the CDR3 DNA reads TGTGCCAGCAGCTTGGAGGGACAGACTATAGATCTAAACACCGGGGAGCTGTTTTTT.

This clonotype was recorded many times. The chain carries TRBV6-5 and TRBJ2-1; D unclear. Germline CDR1 reads MNHEY; CDR2 reads SVGAGI. The CDR3 consists of 14 residues. V was cut by 6 bases and J by 6 bases, with 15 bases left in between. The CDR3 loop is CASSQDSSSNEQFF. CDR3 nucleotide sequence: TGTGCCAGCAGCCAGGATTCCAGCTCCAATGAGCAGTTCTTC.

This clonotype was recorded many times. The CDR3 DNA reads as TGTGCCAGCAGTTTAACCCTCCTGCGGGAGAAGACCCAGTACTTC. Its translation: CASSLTLLREKTQYF. V usage is TRBV12-3 or TRBV12-4 and J usage is TRBJ2-5; 7 nucleotides line up with TRBD2. Trimming removed 2 bases from V and 6 bases from J; junction bases left unmatched: 9. The CDR3 spans 15 residues.

This clonotype showed up just a few times. The V call is TRBV29-1, the J call TRBJ1-1; D gene unclear. CDR1 and CDR2 (germline): SQVTM, ANQGSEA. The ends were cut back, 3 bases at V and 4 bases at J, with 9 bases in the middle. CDR3 length: 12 amino acids. CDR3 nucleotide sequence: TGCAGCGTTGATCCGGGGTCCACTGAAGCTTTCTTT. The encoded protein is CSVDPGSTEAFF.

This clonotype was observed a handful of times. The gene calls are TRBV27 and TRBJ2-4, with no clear D. The germline CDR1 and CDR2 sequences are MNHEY and SMNVEV (reference sequence). The CDR3 runs to 14 residues. V was shortened by 5 bases and J by 6 bases, with 14 bases between the two germline ends. This chain's CDR3 is CASSPTAIGNIQYF. Written as DNA, the CDR3 is TGTGCCAGCAGTCCTACAGCCATTGGAAACATTCAGTACTTC.

This clonotype was observed a handful of times. This chain joins TRBV12-3 or TRBV12-4 and TRBJ2-5, with 9 nucleotides matching TRBD1. The V segment lost 4 bases and the J segment 4 bases; nucleotides outside the gene matches: 1. The CDR3 length is 13 residues. The CDR3 DNA sequence: TGTGCCAGCAGTTGGACAGGGGCAGAGACCCAGTACTTC. This gives the protein CASSWTGAETQYF.

The chain joins TRBV5-6 to TRBJ2-1; D not certain. CDR1 SGHDT and CDR2 YYEEEE come from the germline V gene. The CDR3 spans 15 residues. Trimming stripped 3 bases from V and 6 bases from J, with 16 bases between. CDR3 in DNA: TGTGCCAGCAGCTCCCGTGTCGGCAGGTCCAATGAGCAGTTCTTC. It translates to CASSSRVGRSNEQFF.

This clonotype was observed many times. The chain employs TRBV6-5 and TRBJ2-7; maybe TRBD2 (7 bases). The CDR3 runs 15 residues. Germline CDR1 and CDR2: MNHEY and SVGAGI. Trimming removed 6 bases at V and 2 bases at J, with 17 bases between. The CDR3 reads CASRHGEGGTYEQYF. The CDR3 coding sequence is TGTGCCAGCAGACACGGGGAGGGGGGAACCTACGAGCAGTACTTC.

The gene calls are TRBV12-5 and TRBJ1-5; 7 bases align to TRBD1. Germline assignment: CDR1 LGHNT and CDR2 FRNRAP. The CDR3 sequence is 15 residues long. V dropped 1 base and J dropped 6; count of bases not matched to a gene: 6. CDR3 nucleotides: TGTGCTAGTGGTTTGGAGACAGGGAGGACTCAGCCCCAGCATTTT. This gives the protein CASGLETGRTQPQHF.

The chain combines TRBV4-2 with TRBJ1-1; TRBD1 aligns across 7 bases. The CDR3 extends over 13 amino acids. Germline lookup yields CDR1 LGHNA and CDR2 YNFKEQ. V was clipped by 5 bases and J by 6 bases; unmatched bases: 6. CDR3 coding DNA: TGTGCCAGCAGCTCCATGGACAGGCCTGAAGCTTTCTTT. Residues: CASSSMDRPEAFF.

This clonotype appeared many times. The rearrangement links TRBV29-1 to TRBJ1-4; no reliable D call. Germline V gene lookup returns CDR1 SQVTM and CDR2 ANQGSEA. The CDR3 runs to 12 residues. The V gene lost 4 bases and the J gene lost 8 bases, with 11 bases spanning the gap. The chain's CDR3 is CSVAHLGEKLFF. DNA of the CDR3: TGCAGCGTTGCTCACCTGGGGGAAAAACTGTTTTTT.

This clonotype was found a few times. The chain recombines TRBV5-6 with TRBJ1-5; weak D call: TRBD1 (5 bases). There are 14 residues in the CDR3. V was cut by 1 base and J by 5 bases, with 10 bases left in between. Germline-derived CDR1 and CDR2 are SGHDT and YYEEEE. This CDR3 is CASSLNGRDQPQHF. The DNA for the CDR3 is TGTGCCAGCAGCTTGAATGGCAGGGATCAGCCCCAGCATTTT.